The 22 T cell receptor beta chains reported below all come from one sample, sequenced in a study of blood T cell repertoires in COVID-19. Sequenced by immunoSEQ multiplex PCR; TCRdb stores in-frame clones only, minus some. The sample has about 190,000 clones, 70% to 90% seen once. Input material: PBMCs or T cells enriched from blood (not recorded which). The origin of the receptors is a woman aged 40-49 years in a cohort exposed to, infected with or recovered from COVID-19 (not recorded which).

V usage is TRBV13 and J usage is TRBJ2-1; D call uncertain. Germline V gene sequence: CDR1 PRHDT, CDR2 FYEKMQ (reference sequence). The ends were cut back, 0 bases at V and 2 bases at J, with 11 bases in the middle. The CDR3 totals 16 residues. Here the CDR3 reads CASSLGGSNTYNEQFF. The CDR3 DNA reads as TGTGCCAGCAGCTTAGGGGGCTCGAATACCTACAATGAGCAGTTCTTC.

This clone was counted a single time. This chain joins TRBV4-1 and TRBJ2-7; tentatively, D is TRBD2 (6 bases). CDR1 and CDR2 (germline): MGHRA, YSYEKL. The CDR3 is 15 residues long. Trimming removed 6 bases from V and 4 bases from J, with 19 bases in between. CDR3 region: CASRKEEGLQYEQYF. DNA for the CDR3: TGCGCCAGCAGGAAGGAAGAGGGACTTCAATACGAGCAGTACTTC.

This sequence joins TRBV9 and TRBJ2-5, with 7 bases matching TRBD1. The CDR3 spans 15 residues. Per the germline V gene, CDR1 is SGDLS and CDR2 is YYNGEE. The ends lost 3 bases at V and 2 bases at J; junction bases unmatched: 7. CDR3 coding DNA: TGTGCCAGCAGCGAATCCGGGACAGCTCAAGAGACCCAGTACTTC. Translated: CASSESGTAQETQYF.

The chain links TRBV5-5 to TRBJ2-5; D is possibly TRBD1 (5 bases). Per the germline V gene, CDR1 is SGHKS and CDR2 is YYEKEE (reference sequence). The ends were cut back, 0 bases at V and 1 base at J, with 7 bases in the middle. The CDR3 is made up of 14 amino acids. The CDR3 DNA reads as TGTGCCAGCAGCTTGGAGGACATCCAAGAGACCCAGTACTTC. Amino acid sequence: CASSLEDIQETQYF. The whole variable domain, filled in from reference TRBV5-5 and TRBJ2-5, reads DAGVTQSPTHLIKTRGQQVTLRCSPISGHKSVSWYQQVLGQGPQFIFQYYEKEERGRGNFPDRFSARQFPNYSSELNVNALLLGDSALYLCASSLEDIQETQYFGPGTRLLVL.

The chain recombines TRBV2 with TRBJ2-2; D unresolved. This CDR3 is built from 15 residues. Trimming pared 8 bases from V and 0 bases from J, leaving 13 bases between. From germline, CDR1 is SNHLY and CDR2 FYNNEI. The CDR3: CASGVAGTNTGELFF. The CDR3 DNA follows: TGTGCCAGCGGAGTAGCCGGAACGAACACCGGGGAGCTGTTTTTT.

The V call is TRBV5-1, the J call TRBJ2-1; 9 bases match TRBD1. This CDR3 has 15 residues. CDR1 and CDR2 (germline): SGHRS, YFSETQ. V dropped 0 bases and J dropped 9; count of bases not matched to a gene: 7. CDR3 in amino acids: CASSLAGTGTSEQFF. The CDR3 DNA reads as TGCGCCAGCAGCTTGGCCGGGACAGGGACAAGTGAGCAGTTCTTC. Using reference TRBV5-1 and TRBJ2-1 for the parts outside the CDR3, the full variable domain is KAGVTQTPRYLIKTRGQQVTLSCSPISGHRSVSWYQQTPGQGLQFLFEYFSETQRNKGNFPGRFSGRQFSNSRSEMNVSTLELGDSALYLCASSLAGTGTSEQFFGPGTRLTVL.

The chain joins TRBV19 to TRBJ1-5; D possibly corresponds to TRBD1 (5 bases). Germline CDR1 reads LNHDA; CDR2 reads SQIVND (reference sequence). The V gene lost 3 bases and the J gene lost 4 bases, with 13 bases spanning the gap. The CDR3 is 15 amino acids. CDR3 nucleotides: TGTGCCAGTAGTATCGGGGGAGTTTGGAATCAGCCCCAGCATTTT. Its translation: CASSIGGVWNQPQHF.

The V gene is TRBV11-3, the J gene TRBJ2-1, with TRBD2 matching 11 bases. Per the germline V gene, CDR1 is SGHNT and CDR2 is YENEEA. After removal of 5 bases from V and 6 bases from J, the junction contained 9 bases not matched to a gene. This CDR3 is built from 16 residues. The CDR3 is CASSIFASGGSNEQFF. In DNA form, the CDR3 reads TGTGCCAGCAGCATCTTCGCTAGCGGGGGGAGCAATGAGCAGTTCTTC.

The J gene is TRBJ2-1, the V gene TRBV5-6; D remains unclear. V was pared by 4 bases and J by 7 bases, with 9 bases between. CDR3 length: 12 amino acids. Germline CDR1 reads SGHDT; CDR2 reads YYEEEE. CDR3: CASSPTANEQFF. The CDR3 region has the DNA TGTGCCAGCAGCCCCACAGCAAATGAGCAGTTCTTC. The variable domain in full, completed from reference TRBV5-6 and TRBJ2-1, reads DAGVTQSPTHLIKTRGQQVTLRCSPKSGHDTVSWYQQALGQGPQFIFQYYEEEERQRGNFPDRFSGHQFPNYSSELNVNALLLGDSALYLCASSPTANEQFFGPGTRLTVL.

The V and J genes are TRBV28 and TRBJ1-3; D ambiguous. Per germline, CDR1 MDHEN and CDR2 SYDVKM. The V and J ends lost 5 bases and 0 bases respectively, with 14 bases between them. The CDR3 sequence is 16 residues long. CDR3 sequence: CASSRPTPSSGNTIYF. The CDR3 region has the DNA TGTGCCAGCAGTCGACCGACACCGAGCTCTGGAAACACCATATATTTT.

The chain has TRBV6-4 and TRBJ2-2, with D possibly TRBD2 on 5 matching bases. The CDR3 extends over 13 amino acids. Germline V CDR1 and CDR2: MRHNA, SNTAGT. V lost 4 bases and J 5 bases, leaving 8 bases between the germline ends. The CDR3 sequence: CASSVGETGELFF. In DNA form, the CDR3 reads TGTGCCAGCAGTGTCGGGGAAACCGGGGAGCTGTTTTTT.

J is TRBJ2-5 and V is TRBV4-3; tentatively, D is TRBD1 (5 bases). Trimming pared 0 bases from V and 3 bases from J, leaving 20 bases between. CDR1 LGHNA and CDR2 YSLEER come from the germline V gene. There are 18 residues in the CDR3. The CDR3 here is CASSQDRQLVDPKETQYF. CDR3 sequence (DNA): TGCGCCAGCAGCCAAGATCGACAGCTTGTTGACCCTAAAGAGACCCAGTACTTC.

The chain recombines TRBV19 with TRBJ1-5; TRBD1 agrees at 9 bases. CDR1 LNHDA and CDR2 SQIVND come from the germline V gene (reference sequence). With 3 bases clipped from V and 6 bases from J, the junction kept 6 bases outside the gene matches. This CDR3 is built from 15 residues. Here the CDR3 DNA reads TGTGCCAGTAGTATTAACAGGGGGCTCGGTCAGCCCCAGCATTTT. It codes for CASSINRGLGQPQHF. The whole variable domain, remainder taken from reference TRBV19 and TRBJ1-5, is DGGITQSPKYLFRKEGQNVTLSCEQNLNHDAMYWYRQDPGQGLRLIYYSQIVNDFQKGDIAEGYSVSREKKESFPLTVTSAQKNPTAFYLCASSINRGLGQPQHFGDGTRLSIL.

CDR3 residues: CASSLAGYNSPLHF. In DNA, the CDR3 is TGCGCCAGCAGCTTGGCAGGGTATAATTCACCCCTCCACTTT. The V and J genes are TRBV5-1 and TRBJ1-6; D is perhaps TRBD1 (5 bases). With 0 bases removed from V and 4 bases from J, the gap between germline ends came to 5 bases. Germline V gives CDR1 SGHRS, CDR2 YFSETQ. This CDR3 has 14 amino acids. Together with reference TRBV5-1 and TRBJ1-6, the CDR3 gives the full variable domain: KAGVTQTPRYLIKTRGQQVTLSCSPISGHRSVSWYQQTPGQGLQFLFEYFSETQRNKGNFPGRFSGRQFSNSRSEMNVSTLELGDSALYLCASSLAGYNSPLHFGNGTRLTVT.

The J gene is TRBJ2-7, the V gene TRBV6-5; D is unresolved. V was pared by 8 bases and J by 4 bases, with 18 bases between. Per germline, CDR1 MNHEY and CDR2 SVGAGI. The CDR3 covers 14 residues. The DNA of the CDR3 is TGTGCCAGCGCCGCCCGGCGGTACCAATACGAGCAGTACTTC. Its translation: CASAARRYQYEQYF.

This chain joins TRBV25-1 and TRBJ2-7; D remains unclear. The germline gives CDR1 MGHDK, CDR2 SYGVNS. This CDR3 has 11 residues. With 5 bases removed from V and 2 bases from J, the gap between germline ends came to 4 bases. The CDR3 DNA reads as TGTGCCAGCAGTTCTACCTACGAGCAGTACTTC. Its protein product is CASSSTYEQYF.

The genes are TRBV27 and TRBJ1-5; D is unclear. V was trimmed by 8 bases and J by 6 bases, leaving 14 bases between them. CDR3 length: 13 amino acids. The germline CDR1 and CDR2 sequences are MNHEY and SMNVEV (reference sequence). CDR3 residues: CASGHRGRQPQHF. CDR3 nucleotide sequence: TGTGCCAGCGGTCATAGAGGTCGTCAGCCCCAGCATTTT.

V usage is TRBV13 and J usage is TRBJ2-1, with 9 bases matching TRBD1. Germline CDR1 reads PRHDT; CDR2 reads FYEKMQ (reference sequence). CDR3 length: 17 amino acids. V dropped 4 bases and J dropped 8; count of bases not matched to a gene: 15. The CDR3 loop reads CASSSPTGGVKRDEQFF. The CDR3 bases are TGTGCCAGCAGCTCCCCAACAGGGGGCGTCAAGCGCGATGAGCAGTTCTTC.

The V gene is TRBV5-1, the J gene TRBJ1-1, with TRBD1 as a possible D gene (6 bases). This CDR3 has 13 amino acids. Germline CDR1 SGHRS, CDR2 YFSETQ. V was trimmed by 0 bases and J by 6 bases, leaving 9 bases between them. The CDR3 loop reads CASSLEGDPEAFF. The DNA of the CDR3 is TGCGCCAGCAGCTTGGAGGGGGACCCTGAAGCTTTCTTT.

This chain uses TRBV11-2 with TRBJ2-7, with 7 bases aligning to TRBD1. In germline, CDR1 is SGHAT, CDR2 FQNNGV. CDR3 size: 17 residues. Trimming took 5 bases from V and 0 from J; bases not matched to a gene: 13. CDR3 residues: CASSPIGTADFSYEQYF. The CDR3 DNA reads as TGTGCCAGCAGCCCGATAGGGACAGCGGACTTCTCCTACGAGCAGTACTTC.

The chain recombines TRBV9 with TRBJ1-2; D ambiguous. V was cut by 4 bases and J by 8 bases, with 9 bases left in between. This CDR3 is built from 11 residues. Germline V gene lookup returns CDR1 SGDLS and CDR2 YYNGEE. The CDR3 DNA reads TGTGCCAGCAGCTCCCCCGGGGGCTACACCTTC. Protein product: CASSSPGGYTF.

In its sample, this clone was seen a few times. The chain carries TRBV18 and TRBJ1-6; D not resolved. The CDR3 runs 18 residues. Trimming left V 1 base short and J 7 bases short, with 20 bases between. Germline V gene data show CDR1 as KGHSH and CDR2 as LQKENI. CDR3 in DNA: TGTGCCAGCTCACCACTCAATACATGGGAGGACCCGAATTCACCCCTCCACTTT. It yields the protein CASSPLNTWEDPNSPLHF.